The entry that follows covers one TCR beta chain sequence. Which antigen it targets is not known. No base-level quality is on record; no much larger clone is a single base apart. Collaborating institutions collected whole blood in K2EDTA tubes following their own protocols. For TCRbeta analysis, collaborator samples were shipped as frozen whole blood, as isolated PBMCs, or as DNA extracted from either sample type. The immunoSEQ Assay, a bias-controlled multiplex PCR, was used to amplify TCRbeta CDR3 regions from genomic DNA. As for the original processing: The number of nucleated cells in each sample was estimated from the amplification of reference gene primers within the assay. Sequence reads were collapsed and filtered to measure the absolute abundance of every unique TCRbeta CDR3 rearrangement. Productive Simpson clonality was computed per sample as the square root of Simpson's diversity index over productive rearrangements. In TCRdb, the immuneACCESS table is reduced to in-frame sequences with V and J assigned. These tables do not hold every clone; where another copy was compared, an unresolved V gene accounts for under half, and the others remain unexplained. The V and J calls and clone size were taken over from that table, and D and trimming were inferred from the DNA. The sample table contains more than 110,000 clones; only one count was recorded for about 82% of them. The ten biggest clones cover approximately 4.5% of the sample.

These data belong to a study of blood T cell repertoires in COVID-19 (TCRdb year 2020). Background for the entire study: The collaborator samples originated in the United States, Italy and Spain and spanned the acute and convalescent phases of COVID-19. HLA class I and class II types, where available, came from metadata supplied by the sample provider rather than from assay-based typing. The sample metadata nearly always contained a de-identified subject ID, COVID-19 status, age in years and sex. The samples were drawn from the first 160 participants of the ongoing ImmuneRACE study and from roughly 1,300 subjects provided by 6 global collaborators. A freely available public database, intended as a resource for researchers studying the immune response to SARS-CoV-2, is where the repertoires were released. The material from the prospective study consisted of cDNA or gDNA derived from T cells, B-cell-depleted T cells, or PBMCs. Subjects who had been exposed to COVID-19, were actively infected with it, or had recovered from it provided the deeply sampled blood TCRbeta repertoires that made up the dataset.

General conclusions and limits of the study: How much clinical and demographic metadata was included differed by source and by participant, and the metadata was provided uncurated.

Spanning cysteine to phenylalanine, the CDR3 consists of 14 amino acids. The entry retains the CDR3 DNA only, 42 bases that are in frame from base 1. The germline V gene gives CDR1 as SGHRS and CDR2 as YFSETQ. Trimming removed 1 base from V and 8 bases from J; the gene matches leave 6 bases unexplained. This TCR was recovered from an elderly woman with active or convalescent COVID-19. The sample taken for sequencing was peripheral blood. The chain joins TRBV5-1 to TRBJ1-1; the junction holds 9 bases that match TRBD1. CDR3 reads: CASSLLQGAEEAFF. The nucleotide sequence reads TGCGCCAGCAGCTTGTTACAGGGGGCGGAAGAAGCTTTCTTT. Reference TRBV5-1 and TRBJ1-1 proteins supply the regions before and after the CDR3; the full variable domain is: KAGVTQTPRYLIKTRGQQVTLSCSPISGHRSVSWYQQTPGQGLQFLFEYFSETQRNKGNFPGRFSGRQFSNSRSEMNVSTLELGDSALYLCASSLLQGAEEAFFGQGTRLTVV.